The 15 T cell receptor beta chains presented below share a single source sample, sequenced in a study of human T cells and chemical hapten exposure. Time point reported: patch test 1, 2 weeks after DPC sensitization. Treatment described: therapeutic diphenylcyclopropenone sensitization with weekly scalp DPC. TCRdb called the RACE reads again in MiXCR, with one record for every CDR3 protein. The table shows around 380,000 distinct CDR3 sequences, with 4.8% occurring only once. Source: whole blood, taken in connection with sensitization to the hapten diphenylcyclopropenone (DPC). All receptors derive from a woman aged 45-65 years with alopecia areata. Some clones in this sample may be carry-over from other donors' samples.

The chain carries TRBV12-3 or TRBV12-4 and TRBJ1-2; D gene ambiguous. CDR3 length: 14 residues. Trimming pared 6 bases from V and 4 bases from J, leaving 15 bases between. CDR3 region: CASRDVGSGYGYTF. For the CDR3, the DNA is TGTGCCAGCAGGGACGTGGGCTCTGGCTATGGCTACACCTTC.

This clonotype was counted at least ten times. The V gene is TRBV28, the J gene TRBJ2-7, with 7 bases matching TRBD2. The CDR3 runs 13 residues. After removal of 6 bases from V and 7 bases from J, the junction contained 9 bases not matched to a gene. Per germline, CDR1 MDHEN and CDR2 SYDVKM. The CDR3 loop reads CASRSGQAGEQYF. In nucleotides, the CDR3 is TGTGCCAGCAGATCAGGACAAGCGGGGGAGCAGTACTTC.

This clonotype has ten or more counts. This chain uses TRBV20-1 with TRBJ1-5; no reliable D call. CDR3 size: 16 residues. The V end was cut by 3 bases, the J end by 0 bases, with 15 bases between. Per germline, CDR1 DFQATT and CDR2 SNEGSKA (reference sequence). The CDR3 here is CSASVTAFNSNQPQHF. As DNA, the CDR3 is TGCAGTGCTAGCGTCACAGCTTTTAATAGCAATCAGCCCCAGCATTTT.

This clonotype was seen a few times. The chain has TRBV5-6 and TRBJ2-2; tentatively, D is TRBD2 (5 bases). The CDR3 is made up of 15 amino acids. Trimming pared 4 bases from V and 5 bases from J, leaving 15 bases between. CDR1 SGHDT and CDR2 YYEEEE come from the germline V gene. CDR3 protein: CASSRSPSWTGELFF. DNA for the CDR3: TGTGCCAGCAGCCGAAGCCCTAGCTGGACCGGGGAGCTGTTTTTT. The variable domain in full, completed from reference TRBV5-6 and TRBJ2-2, reads DAGVTQSPTHLIKTRGQQVTLRCSPKSGHDTVSWYQQALGQGPQFIFQYYEEEERQRGNFPDRFSGHQFPNYSSELNVNALLLGDSALYLCASSRSPSWTGELFFGEGSRLTVL.

This clonotype was counted at least ten times. The rearrangement uses TRBV12-3 or TRBV12-4 and TRBJ1-5; no definite D call. V lost 1 base and J 3 bases, leaving 4 bases between the germline ends. This CDR3 spans 13 amino acids. CDR3 amino acids: CASSLGPNQPQHF. CDR3 bases: TGTGCCAGCAGTTTAGGACCCAATCAGCCCCAGCATTTT.

The chain couples TRBV4-2 to TRBJ2-7; D call uncertain. The CDR3 has 18 residues. The germline V gene has CDR1 LGHNA and CDR2 YNFKEQ. V lost 0 bases to trimming and J lost 0 bases, with 18 bases between them. The CDR3 sequence: CASSQESPQAGSSYEQYF. Here the CDR3 DNA reads TGTGCCAGCAGCCAAGAGTCCCCCCAGGCAGGAAGCTCCTACGAGCAGTACTTC.

This clonotype was recorded at least ten times. The chain combines TRBV29-1 with TRBJ2-4; 10 bases are shared with TRBD1. The germline gives CDR1 SQVTM, CDR2 ANQGSEA. V was pared by 6 bases and J by 7 bases, with 6 bases of the junction left unmatched. The CDR3 spans 13 residues. DNA of the CDR3: TGCAGCGTCGAGGGGGACAGGGGTAACATTCAGTACTTC. Protein product: CSVEGDRGNIQYF.

This clonotype was recorded many times. The J gene is TRBJ2-2, the V gene TRBV25-1; D unresolved. Germline V lookup: CDR1 MGHDK, CDR2 SYGVNS. The germline V and J ends were trimmed by 3 bases and 8 bases, with 10 bases remaining between them. This CDR3 region has 13 residues. The CDR3 DNA follows: TGTGCCAGCAGTGATCGGGTCGCGGGGGAGCTGTTTTTT. The encoded protein is CASSDRVAGELFF. Based on the CDR3 plus reference TRBV25-1 and TRBJ2-2, the full variable domain is EADIYQTPRYLVIGTGKKITLECSQTMGHDKMYWYQQDPGMELHLIHYSYGVNSTEKGDLSSESTVSRIRTEHFPLTLESARPSHTSQYLCASSDRVAGELFFGEGSRLTVL.

This clonotype was detected ten times or more. The chain employs TRBV29-1 and TRBJ2-7; 8 bases fit TRBD1. CDR1 is SQVTM, CDR2 ANQGSEA, per germline. The CDR3 contains 13 residues. Unmatched junction bases numbered 10, after V lost 7 bases and J lost 5 bases. The CDR3 loop reads CSAMMTGANEQYF. CDR3 nucleotides: TGCAGCGCTATGATGACAGGGGCGAACGAGCAGTACTTC.

At least ten counts were recorded for this clonotype. The V gene is TRBV10-3, the J gene TRBJ1-5; TRBD1 might be the D (6 bases). Germline CDR1 reads ENHRY; CDR2 reads SYGVKD. The CDR3 consists of 15 residues. V was cut by 5 bases and J by 5 bases, with 16 bases left in between. The CDR3 is CAISPQGLGDQPQHF. The DNA for the CDR3 is TGTGCCATCAGTCCACAGGGACTAGGGGATCAGCCCCAGCATTTT.

At least ten counts were recorded for this clonotype. The V call is TRBV28, the J call TRBJ1-6, with 9 bases identical to TRBD1. The germline V gene has CDR1 MDHEN and CDR2 SYDVKM. This CDR3 is 15 amino acids long. V lost 9 bases, J lost 6 bases, and 9 bases stayed unmatched. The CDR3 nucleotides are TGTGCCAGTCTTCCGGGACAGGGTGGTAATTCACCCCTCCACTTT. It yields the protein CASLPGQGGNSPLHF.

This clonotype was recorded many times. This chain connects TRBV7-9 to TRBJ1-4; D possibly corresponds to TRBD1 (6 bases). The germline V gene encodes CDR1 SEHNR and CDR2 FQNEAQ (reference sequence). The CDR3 contains 16 residues. V was shortened by 5 bases and J by 5 bases, with 18 bases between the two germline ends. CDR3: CASSDPLTGENEKLFF. The CDR3 DNA sequence: TGTGCCAGCAGCGACCCCTTGACAGGAGAAAATGAAAAACTGTTTTTT.

The V call is TRBV4-1, the J call TRBJ1-5; no definite D call. The V gene lost 0 bases and the J gene lost 6 bases, with 9 bases spanning the gap. This CDR3 region has 14 residues. Looked up from germline, CDR1 is MGHRA and CDR2 is YSYEKL. CDR3 loop: CASSQDEVSQPQHF. CDR3 DNA: TGCGCCAGCAGCCAAGATGAGGTCAGTCAGCCCCAGCATTTT.

V usage is TRBV12-3 or TRBV12-4 and J usage is TRBJ2-7; either TRBD1 or TRBD2 may fit D (6 bases each). The ends were cut back, 2 bases at V and 7 bases at J, with 18 bases in the middle. The CDR3 contains 15 residues. The CDR3 nucleotides read TGTGCCAGCAGTTTAATCTCGGGGGCTCCTTTGGAGCAGTACTTC. Translation: CASSLISGAPLEQYF.

This clonotype was recorded at least ten times. This chain uses TRBV7-8 with TRBJ2-6; 8 bases map to TRBD1. V gave up 5 bases and J gave up 2 bases; unmatched junction bases: 8. CDR3 length: 17 amino acids. Germline values: CDR1 SGHVS, CDR2 FQNEAQ. CDR3 DNA: TGTGCCAGCAGCACCCTACAGGGGGTCACTGGGGCCAACGTCCTGACTTTC. Translation gives CASSTLQGVTGANVLTF.